This TCR beta chain was retrieved from a study of T-cell memory formation after mild COVID-19. From 5'RACE with constant-segment primers came TCR alpha and TCR beta cDNA libraries that carried sample barcodes and UMIs. TCRdb reprocessed the 5' RACE reads via MiXCR and lists one record per CDR3 protein. This sample yields about 110,000 distinct CDR3 sequences, of which around an eighth are seen a single time; around 30% belongs to the top ten. This clonotype has only a few counts. Trimming took off 0 bases at V and 7 bases at J, with 7 bases between the two ends. The CDR3 runs to 12 residues. Looked up from germline, CDR1 is SEHNR and CDR2 is FQNEAQ (reference sequence).

The sequence was obtained from an adult woman who had mild COVID-19 (a few samples of this study predate the infection). Cell type and time point are not known. Sequencing used PBMCs or a T cell subset sorted from them (not recorded which). The chain links TRBV7-9 to TRBJ2-7; D gene uncertain. CDR3 nucleotide sequence: TGTGCCAGCAGCTTAGCGCTGGGGGAGCAGTACTTC. It translates to CASSLALGEQYF. Full variable domain (outside the CDR3, taken from reference TRBV7-9 and TRBJ2-7): DTGVSQNPRHKITKRGQNVTFRCDPISEHNRLYWYRQTLGQGPEFLTYFQNEAQLEKSRLLSDRFSAERPKGSFSTLEIQRTEQGDSAMYLCASSLALGEQYFGPGTRLTVT.